Included here is one T cell receptor beta chain sequence, with context. Antigen unknown. The sample carries other DNA sequences with the same CDR3. This sample is drawn from a study of CD8+ T cells in alopecia areata. Whole-study context: Dosing with tofacitinib proceeded for 6 to 18 months, followed by 6 months off drug. The SALT score measured affected scalp surface percentage in treated patients.

Extracted RNA was reverse transcribed, and the resulting cDNA served as sequencing template. Profiled with immunoSEQ multiplex PCR; TCRdb holds only in-frame clones, not every one. The top ten clones hold over 1.5% of a sample with 270,000 or so clones, roughly 50% of them seen once. Regarding the study as a whole: Against the mouse data, patients shared TCRs less clearly, possibly for HLA reasons.

The treatment denotes: oral pan-JAK inhibitor, 5-10 mg twice daily. This receptor was taken from a human donor with alopecia areata. Sequenced material: CD4+ T cells sorted from blood, taken at week 24, from a patient treated with tofacitinib.

The CDR3 bases are TGCAGCGTTGATGGGGACGGCTACACCTTC. Protein: CSVDGDGYTF. The chain is built from TRBV29-1 and TRBJ1-2; weak D call: TRBD1 (5 bases). With 3 bases removed from V and 8 bases from J, the gap between germline ends came to 7 bases. Germline V gives CDR1 SQVTM, CDR2 ANQGSEA. There are 10 residues in the CDR3.